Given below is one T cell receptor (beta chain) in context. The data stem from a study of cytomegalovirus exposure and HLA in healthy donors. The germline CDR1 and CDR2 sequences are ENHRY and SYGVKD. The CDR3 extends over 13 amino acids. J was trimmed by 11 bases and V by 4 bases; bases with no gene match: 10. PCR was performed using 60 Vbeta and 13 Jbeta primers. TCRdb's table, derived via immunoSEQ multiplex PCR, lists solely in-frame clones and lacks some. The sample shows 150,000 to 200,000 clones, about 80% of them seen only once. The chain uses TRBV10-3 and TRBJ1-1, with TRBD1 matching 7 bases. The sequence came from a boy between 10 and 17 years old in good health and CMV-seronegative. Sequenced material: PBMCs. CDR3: CAISGDTGVVAFF. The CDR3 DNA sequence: TGTGCCATCAGTGGGGACACAGGGGTAGTTGCTTTCTTT.